This T cell receptor beta chain was sequenced in a study of T-cell memory formation after mild COVID-19. The CDR3 is 14 residues long. Trimming pared 9 bases from V and 9 bases from J, leaving 21 bases between. Germline V gives CDR1 LNHNV, CDR2 YYDKDF (reference sequence). TCRdb re-derived calls from the 5' RACE reads in MiXCR, one entry per CDR3 protein. Of 350,000 to 400,000 distinct CDR3 sequences listed, 21% are singletons. This sequence was found in an adult woman who had mild COVID-19 (a few samples of this study predate the infection). Cell type and time point are not known. The chain has TRBV15 and TRBJ2-1; no definite D call. The sequenced sample consisted of PBMCs or a T cell subset sorted from them (not recorded which). The CDR3 bases are TGTGCCACGATAAGGAGACCTGGGGATAGTGAGCAGTTCTTC. Protein sequence: CATIRRPGDSEQFF.